The 24 T cell receptor beta chains in this list originate from one sample, sequenced in a study of STAT5B mutations in CD4+ large granular lymphocyte leukemia. TCRdb keeps only in-frame clones here, not all; method: immunoSEQ multiplex PCR. The sample carries over 35,000 clones, roughly 84% recorded once. Sequencing was performed on CD4+ T cells from blood buffy coats. These receptors came from a human donor in good health.

This chain links TRBV6-1 with TRBJ1-1; D is ambiguous. The CDR3 consists of 14 residues. Looked up from germline, CDR1 is MNHNS and CDR2 is SASEGT. The V gene lost 6 bases and the J gene lost 1 base, with 12 bases spanning the gap. The CDR3, as DNA: TGTGCCAGCAGCATTAACAGACCGAACACTGAAGCTTTCTTT. This encodes CASSINRPNTEAFF.

The genes are TRBV19 and TRBJ1-2; D is ambiguous. The CDR3 has 13 residues. Germline CDR1 LNHDA, CDR2 SQIVND (reference sequence). V lost 1 base and J 8 bases, leaving 11 bases between the germline ends. In DNA form, the CDR3 reads TGTGCCAGTAGTATAGGTGAAGGGAGCGGCTACACCTTC. Protein sequence: CASSIGEGSGYTF.

The genes are TRBV5-1 and TRBJ1-4; no definite D call. The germline gives CDR1 SGHRS, CDR2 YFSETQ. The germline V and J ends were trimmed by 4 bases and 8 bases, with 15 bases remaining between them. This CDR3 spans 14 amino acids. The CDR3 protein is CASSLGGVEEKLFF. The DNA for the CDR3 is TGCGCCAGCAGCCTCGGCGGGGTTGAAGAAAAACTGTTTTTT.

The J gene is TRBJ1-5, the V gene TRBV6-6; tentatively, D is TRBD1 (5 bases). The germline gives CDR1 MNHNY, CDR2 SVGAGI (reference sequence). V lost 0 bases and J 3 bases, leaving 9 bases between the germline ends. The CDR3 is 15 amino acids. CDR3 in amino acids: CASSYSSGPNQPQHF. CDR3 DNA: TGTGCCAGCAGTTACTCCTCGGGACCCAATCAGCCCCAGCATTTT.

This rearrangement joins TRBV27 to TRBJ1-2, with 8 nucleotides matching TRBD1. Trimming removed 0 bases from V and 8 bases from J; junction bases left unmatched: 8. The CDR3 length is 15 residues. Germline V lookup: CDR1 MNHEY, CDR2 SMNVEV (reference sequence). In nucleotides, the CDR3 is TGTGCCAGCAGTTTATCCTCCGGGACAGGCGGCGGCTACACCTTC. Protein sequence: CASSLSSGTGGGYTF.

This clone was seen a handful of times. V is TRBV5-1 and J is TRBJ1-2; 10 nucleotides match TRBD1. Germline CDR1 and CDR2: SGHRS and YFSETQ. Losses at the gene ends were 0 bases for V and 6 bases for J; bases not matched to a gene: 5. There are 15 residues in the CDR3. As DNA, the CDR3 is TGCGCCAGCAGCTTGGGGACGACAGGGGGCCATGGCTACACCTTC. This gives the protein CASSLGTTGGHGYTF.

The J gene is TRBJ2-1, the V gene TRBV5-1; 11 bases are a match to TRBD2. Losses at the gene ends were 5 bases for V and 3 bases for J; bases not matched to a gene: 16. The germline CDR1 and CDR2 sequences are SGHRS and YFSETQ. This CDR3 has 19 residues. Here the CDR3 DNA reads TGCGCCAGCAGTACAGAGGGGGCTAGCGGGAGGAGCCGCTACAATGAGCAGTTCTTC. Translated, it gives CASSTEGASGRSRYNEQFF.

This sequence joins TRBV29-1 and TRBJ2-7, with D possibly being TRBD1 or TRBD2 (5 bases each). CDR3 length: 12 amino acids. Trimming removed 6 bases at V and 4 bases at J, with 13 bases between. Germline V gene data show CDR1 as SQVTM and CDR2 as ANQGSEA. CDR3 bases: TGCAGCGTGGGACGGTCTGCATACGAGCAGTACTTC. As protein: CSVGRSAYEQYF.

The chain employs TRBV10-3 and TRBJ2-2; tentative D call: TRBD1 (6 bases). Per the germline V gene, CDR1 is ENHRY and CDR2 is SYGVKD. The V gene lost 7 bases and the J gene lost 0 bases, with 15 bases spanning the gap. The CDR3 runs to 16 residues. The CDR3 sequence is CAITQTGTTNTGELFF. Here the CDR3 DNA reads TGTGCCATCACCCAAACCGGGACAACGAACACCGGGGAGCTGTTTTTT.

The V and J genes are TRBV7-3 and TRBJ1-5; 8 positions match TRBD1. Germline CDR1 reads SGHTA; CDR2 reads FQGTGA. This CDR3 is built from 13 residues. The V gene end was trimmed by 4 bases and the J gene end by 6 bases; junction bases not matched to a gene: 2. The CDR3 spells CASSSDRAQPQHF. CDR3 nucleotides: TGTGCCAGCAGCTCGGACAGGGCTCAGCCCCAGCATTTT.

The chain employs TRBV7-8 and TRBJ2-1; TRBD2 matches at 11 bases. CDR1 and CDR2 from the germline V gene are SGHVS and FQNEAQ. There are 17 residues in the CDR3. The J segment lost 8 bases and the V segment lost 6 bases, leaving 15 bases of the junction unmatched. The CDR3 loop reads CASSFLAGSGGAYEQFF. CDR3 nucleotide sequence: TGTGCCAGCAGTTTTCTCGCAGGTAGCGGGGGGGCCTATGAGCAGTTCTTC.

The chain links TRBV2 to TRBJ1-5, with no clear D. Trimming shortened V by 0 bases and J by 1 base, and 19 bases separated the two germline ends. Germline CDR1 reads SNHLY; CDR2 reads FYNNEI. The length of the CDR3 is 19 residues. The CDR3 region is CASSEALQDLLPSNQPQHF. DNA for the CDR3: TGTGCCAGCAGTGAAGCGCTTCAGGACCTTTTACCGAGCAATCAGCCCCAGCATTTT.

Regarding this clone: The same CDR3 can be traced to other DNA sequences in this sample. The V gene is TRBV9, the J gene TRBJ2-1; unclear D gene. CDR3 size: 13 residues. Germline V CDR1 and CDR2: SGDLS, YYNGEE. Trimming cost V 0 bases and J 1 base, with 2 bases left between them. The CDR3 loop is CASSVASYNEQFF. The CDR3 coding sequence is TGTGCCAGCAGCGTAGCGTCCTACAATGAGCAGTTCTTC.

The CDR3 is CASSEQGPYGYTF. The DNA of the CDR3 is TGTGCCAGCAGCGAACAGGGTCCCTATGGCTACACCTTC. This chain connects TRBV9 to TRBJ1-2, with D perhaps TRBD1 (6 bases). Trimming removed 3 bases at V and 4 bases at J, with 10 bases between. Germline V gives CDR1 SGDLS, CDR2 YYNGEE. This CDR3 spans 13 amino acids.

The chain employs TRBV5-1 and TRBJ2-1; D not resolved. Trimming took 4 bases from V and 5 from J, leaving 16 bases between them. The CDR3 spans 15 residues. Germline loops: CDR1 SGHRS, CDR2 YFSETQ. The CDR3 nucleotides are TGCGCCAGCAGCCAAGACGGTAGTACTAACAATGAGCAGTTCTTC. Translating gives CASSQDGSTNNEQFF.

For the CDR3, the DNA is TGTGCCAGCAGCTTTAGTTCGTCCGGGGAGCTGTTTTTT. Protein sequence: CASSFSSSGELFF. The gene calls are TRBV11-2 and TRBJ2-2; D unclear. V shed 3 bases and J shed 6 bases, with 8 bases lying between them. The CDR3 totals 13 residues. Germline V lookup: CDR1 SGHAT, CDR2 FQNNGV.

This chain links TRBV7-3 with TRBJ2-1; 9 positions match TRBD2. The CDR3 totals 18 residues. Trimming cost V 2 bases and J 5 bases; bases outside gene matches: 13. CDR1 SGHTA and CDR2 FQGTGA come from the germline V gene. The CDR3 region has the DNA TGTGCCAGCAGCTTATTGTCTGCGGCGGGGGGGCTCAACAATGAGCAGTTCTTC. Amino acids: CASSLLSAAGGLNNEQFF.

The chain combines TRBV9 with TRBJ2-5, with TRBD2 matching 9 bases. Germline assignment: CDR1 SGDLS and CDR2 YYNGEE. V shed 0 bases and J 6 bases; nucleotides not matched to a gene: 9. This CDR3 is 16 amino acids long. This chain's CDR3 is CASSVVESGGPQTQYF. CDR3 coding DNA: TGTGCCAGCAGCGTAGTTGAGAGCGGGGGGCCTCAGACCCAGTACTTC.

This chain connects TRBV5-1 to TRBJ2-1; TRBD1 aligns across 12 bases. Germline loops: CDR1 SGHRS, CDR2 YFSETQ. CDR3 length: 19 residues. V lost 4 bases, J lost 5 bases, and 16 bases stayed unmatched. The CDR3 protein is CASSAPDRSGTGGHNEQFF. The CDR3 DNA reads as TGCGCCAGCAGCGCCCCCGATCGATCCGGGACAGGGGGCCACAATGAGCAGTTCTTC.

The chain links TRBV9 to TRBJ2-7; 7 positions agree with TRBD1. Looked up from germline, CDR1 is SGDLS and CDR2 is YYNGEE. The CDR3 length is 15 residues. V shed 3 bases, J shed 2 bases, and the junction held 8 bases outside the gene matches. The CDR3 loop reads CASSERQGLAYEQYF. For the CDR3, the DNA is TGTGCCAGCAGCGAACGACAGGGCCTCGCCTACGAGCAGTACTTC.

The genes are TRBV18 and TRBJ1-1; 7 bases match TRBD1. V lost 5 bases, J lost 1 base, and 4 bases stayed unmatched. CDR3 length: 14 amino acids. The germline gives CDR1 KGHSH, CDR2 LQKENI. The CDR3 region has the DNA TGTGCCAGCTCAACCGGGACAGCGAACACTGAAGCTTTCTTT. This codes for CASSTGTANTEAFF. The full variable domain, in which reference TRBV18 and TRBJ1-1 provide the parts outside the CDR3, is NAGVMQNPRHLVRRRGQEARLRCSPMKGHSHVYWYRQLPEEGLKFMVYLQKENIIDESGMPKERFSAEFPKEGPSILRIQQVVRGDSAAYFCASSTGTANTEAFFGQGTRLTVV.

This chain uses TRBV7-2 with TRBJ2-2; a possible D gene is TRBD2 (6 bases). This CDR3 comprises 15 residues. The germline V gene encodes CDR1 SGHTA and CDR2 FQGNSA. V lost 5 bases to trimming and J lost 8 bases, with 18 bases between them. The CDR3 is CASSPLGPGEGELFF. In DNA, the CDR3 is TGTGCCAGCAGCCCCTTGGGACCGGGAGAGGGGGAGCTGTTTTTT.

The chain joins TRBV2 to TRBJ2-5; either TRBD1 or TRBD2 may fit D (5 bases each). The CDR3 loop spans 14 amino acids. Germline values: CDR1 SNHLY, CDR2 FYNNEI. V was cut by 7 bases and J by 1 base, with 13 bases left in between. CDR3 sequence reads: CASNFQGRQETQYF. As DNA, the CDR3 is TGTGCCAGCAACTTTCAGGGACGCCAAGAGACCCAGTACTTC.

This chain joins TRBV6-5 and TRBJ1-3; no reliable D call. CDR3 size: 13 residues. The V end was cut by 8 bases, the J end by 0 bases, with 8 bases between. Germline V gene lookup returns CDR1 MNHEY and CDR2 SVGAGI. CDR3 nucleotides: TGTGCCAGCGAAAGCCTCTCTGGAAACACCATATATTTT. Residues: CASESLSGNTIYF.